Listed here are 20 T cell receptor beta chains from one sample, sequenced in a study of blood T cell repertoires in COVID-19. The protocol was immunoSEQ multiplex PCR, while the TCRdb copy is restricted to in-frame clones and leaves out a portion. The sample lists some 200,000 clones, about 88% occurring once. Sequencing used peripheral blood. These receptors all stem from a man between 50 and 59 years old with COVID-19, enrolled during active disease.

This clone was detected a few times. V usage is TRBV19 and J usage is TRBJ1-2; D is unclear. V shed 3 bases and J shed 8 bases, with 10 bases lying between them. The CDR3 is 12 residues long. Looked up from germline, CDR1 is LNHDA and CDR2 is SQIVND (reference sequence). The CDR3 DNA follows: TGTGCCAGTAGTATCACCGCTATGGGCTACACCTTC. Translation gives CASSITAMGYTF.

This clone was seen a single time. V usage is TRBV6-5 and J usage is TRBJ2-1, with TRBD2 matching over 8 bases. The CDR3 sequence is 14 residues long. Germline lookup yields CDR1 MNHEY and CDR2 SVGAGI. V trimming: 8 bases; J trimming: 6 bases; junction bases outside the gene matches: 9. The CDR3 DNA sequence: TGTGCCAGCGGAGCCGGGACTAGTCCCAATGAGCAGTTCTTC. Translated, it gives CASGAGTSPNEQFF.

The sample holds a few counts of this clone. The chain joins TRBV6-5 to TRBJ2-5, with 7 positions matching TRBD1. Germline CDR1 and CDR2: MNHEY and SVGAGI. Trimming took 10 bases from V and 4 from J; bases not matched to a gene: 9. CDR3 size: 13 residues. The CDR3 bases are TGTGCCACCGAGGACAGGTCGCGAGAGACCCAGTACTTC. This gives the protein CATEDRSRETQYF.

This clone was observed at least ten times. Other DNA sequences in the sample encode the same CDR3. The V call is TRBV5-1, the J call TRBJ2-2; D remains ambiguous. Germline lookup yields CDR1 SGHRS and CDR2 YFSETQ. CDR3 length: 15 residues. Deletions cut 0 bases from V and 0 bases from J, with 6 bases between. CDR3 sequence: CASSLAGTNTGELFF. CDR3 DNA: TGCGCCAGCAGCTTGGCTGGCACGAACACCGGGGAGCTGTTTTTT. Full variable domain (rest looked up from reference TRBV5-1 and TRBJ2-2): KAGVTQTPRYLIKTRGQQVTLSCSPISGHRSVSWYQQTPGQGLQFLFEYFSETQRNKGNFPGRFSGRQFSNSRSEMNVSTLELGDSALYLCASSLAGTNTGELFFGEGSRLTVL.

The rearrangement links TRBV4-2 to TRBJ2-7, with TRBD2 matching 7 bases. The V and J ends lost 2 bases and 4 bases, in that order; junction bases with no gene match: 11. The CDR3 extends over 16 amino acids. The germline gives CDR1 LGHNA, CDR2 YNFKEQ. CDR3 amino acids: CASSQTPDGGNYEQYF. CDR3 DNA: TGTGCCAGCAGCCAAACACCCGACGGGGGGAATTACGAGCAGTACTTC.

CDR3 residues: CASSPTGYEQYF. The CDR3 DNA sequence: TGTGCCAGCTCACCAACAGGGTACGAGCAGTACTTC. J is TRBJ2-7 and V is TRBV18, with D possibly matching TRBD1 (6 bases). Trimming removed 2 bases at V and 4 bases at J, with 6 bases between. CDR1 and CDR2 from the germline V gene are KGHSH and LQKENI. The CDR3 sequence is 12 residues long. Together with reference TRBV18 and TRBJ2-7, the CDR3 gives the full variable domain: NAGVMQNPRHLVRRRGQEARLRCSPMKGHSHVYWYRQLPEEGLKFMVYLQKENIIDESGMPKERFSAEFPKEGPSILRIQQVVRGDSAAYFCASSPTGYEQYFGPGTRLTVT.

The chain combines TRBV5-6 with TRBJ1-2, with 7 bases fitting TRBD1. The CDR3 loop spans 16 amino acids. J lost 7 bases, V lost 0 bases, and 12 bases had no gene match. The germline V gene has CDR1 SGHDT and CDR2 YYEEEE. The CDR3 sequence is CASSLVDNRGFGGYTF. For the CDR3, the DNA is TGTGCCAGCAGCTTGGTAGATAACAGGGGTTTTGGTGGCTACACCTTC.

The chain employs TRBV29-1 and TRBJ2-2; no clear D. The CDR3 has 13 amino acids. Trimming left V 3 bases short and J 2 bases short, with 7 bases between. Germline CDR1 and CDR2: SQVTM and ANQGSEA. The CDR3 is CSVDSVNTGELFF. In DNA form, the CDR3 reads TGCAGCGTTGACAGCGTAAACACCGGGGAGCTGTTTTTT.

The chain joins TRBV19 to TRBJ2-5, with 8 bases identical to TRBD2. Germline trimming cut 4 bases from V and 7 bases from J; bases unmatched to any gene: 14. Germline V gene lookup returns CDR1 LNHDA and CDR2 SQIVND (reference sequence). This CDR3 comprises 16 residues. The CDR3 reads CASSTSIAGLLRTQYF. Here the CDR3 DNA reads TGTGCCAGTAGTACTAGCATAGCGGGATTACTGCGGACCCAGTACTTC.

The chain uses TRBV10-1 and TRBJ2-4; no clear D gene. Germline-derived CDR1 and CDR2 are WNHNN and SYGVQD (reference sequence). This CDR3 is built from 14 residues. V was clipped by 10 bases and J by 1 base, with 14 bases between them. CDR3 region: CATRVSRAKNIQYF. The DNA for the CDR3 is TGCGCCACCAGAGTAAGTCGGGCCAAAAACATTCAGTACTTC.

This rearrangement joins TRBV11-1 to TRBJ2-5; the match to TRBD2 covers 7 bases. The CDR3 covers 15 residues. J gave up 3 bases and V 3 bases, and 7 bases lay outside the gene matches. From germline, CDR1 is SGHAT and CDR2 FQDESV (reference sequence). CDR3 in amino acids: CASSFVGGTEETQYF. CDR3 in DNA: TGTGCCAGCAGCTTTGTCGGGGGGACGGAAGAGACCCAGTACTTC.

This clone showed up just a few times. CDR3 sequence reads: CASSPPAGQRLETQYF. DNA of the CDR3: TGTGCCAGCTCACCTCCTGCGGGACAGCGTCTGGAGACCCAGTACTTC. The V gene is TRBV18, the J gene TRBJ2-5, with a possible D match to TRBD1 (7 bases). CDR3 length: 16 residues. Germline V gives CDR1 KGHSH, CDR2 LQKENI. V was trimmed by 3 bases and J by 5 bases, leaving 19 bases between them.

This rearrangement joins TRBV7-9 to TRBJ2-1; 12 bases are shared with TRBD1. Looked up from germline, CDR1 is SEHNR and CDR2 is FQNEAQ (reference sequence). This CDR3 is built from 15 residues. With 5 bases clipped from V and 9 bases from J, the junction kept 8 bases outside the gene matches. The CDR3 here is CASSHRDRGQSEQFF. The CDR3 bases are TGTGCCAGCAGCCACCGGGACAGGGGGCAAAGTGAGCAGTTCTTC.

The chain carries TRBV6-2 or TRBV6-3 and TRBJ2-2, with TRBD2 matching 12 bases. V lost 0 bases, J lost 0 bases, and 2 bases stayed unmatched. CDR1 and CDR2 from the germline V gene are MNHEY and SVGEGT. This CDR3 region has 18 residues. For the CDR3, the DNA is TGTGCCAGCAGTTACTCGACTAGCGGGGGCTCGAACACCGGGGAGCTGTTTTTT. Translation gives CASSYSTSGGSNTGELFF.

J is TRBJ2-4 and V is TRBV11-2; TRBD2 aligns across 9 bases. V was clipped by 2 bases and J by 8 bases; unmatched bases: 16. CDR1 and CDR2 from the germline V gene are SGHAT and FQNNGV. The CDR3 runs to 18 residues. The CDR3 DNA follows: TGTGCCAGCAGCTTATTCGCCGTGGGCGGGGGGGCTTCAGACATTCAGTACTTC. It encodes CASSLFAVGGGASDIQYF.

The chain joins TRBV6-5 to TRBJ2-7, with TRBD2 as a possible D gene (5 bases). Trimming removed 8 bases from V and 5 bases from J, with 16 bases in between. Germline assignment: CDR1 MNHEY and CDR2 SVGAGI. The CDR3 consists of 13 residues. The CDR3 region is CASSKPSRNEQYF. In DNA, the CDR3 is TGTGCCAGCTCTAAGCCTAGCAGGAACGAGCAGTACTTC.

The chain uses TRBV6-6 and TRBJ1-6; 8 bases map to TRBD1. The ends lost 2 bases at V and 14 bases at J; junction bases unmatched: 11. Germline lookup yields CDR1 MNHNY and CDR2 SVGAGI (reference sequence). This CDR3 is 15 amino acids long. The CDR3 nucleotides read TGTGCCAGCAGTTACCTCGGGACAGGTGGGAAAGCCCTCCACTTT. Residues: CASSYLGTGGKALHF.

The chain employs TRBV12-3 or TRBV12-4 and TRBJ1-1; D is undetermined. The length of the CDR3 is 13 residues. V shed 5 bases and J shed 7 bases, with 14 bases lying between them. The CDR3 loop reads CASSLPREFEAFF. In nucleotides, the CDR3 is TGTGCCAGCAGTCTCCCCCGCGAATTTGAAGCTTTCTTT.

The chain carries TRBV5-1 and TRBJ2-7, with TRBD2 identical over 10 bases. CDR3 size: 13 residues. The V and J ends lost 4 bases and 6 bases, in that order; junction bases with no gene match: 4. Germline-derived CDR1 and CDR2 are SGHRS and YFSETQ. The CDR3: CASSSLAGVEQYF. CDR3 coding DNA: TGCGCCAGCAGCAGCCTAGCGGGAGTCGAGCAGTACTTC.

V and J are TRBV20-1 and TRBJ1-4, with D perhaps matching TRBD1 (6 bases). V was clipped by 3 bases and J by 4 bases, with 12 bases between them. Germline V gene data show CDR1 as DFQATT and CDR2 as SNEGSKA (reference sequence). The CDR3 length is 14 residues. The CDR3: CSASLGARNEKLFF. DNA of the CDR3: TGCAGTGCTAGTCTGGGGGCGCGTAATGAAAAACTGTTTTTT.